The sequence of this TCR beta chain was determined in a study of blood T cells in healthy people across ages. PCR was performed a second time for about 6 to 12 cycles using a sample-barcoded 5' primer and a J-beta primer mix. TCRdb called the 5' RACE reads again in MiXCR, with one record for every CDR3 protein. The repertoire consists of some 760,000 distinct CDR3 sequences, with around a quarter occurring once and the leading ten covering more than 3%. The CDR3 extends over 16 amino acids. This clonotype was counted only a few times. Caucasian individuals from Russia who were healthy and aged about 6 to 95 acted as donors. Separately, the same data were catalogued under a study of T cells of mothers and their children.

The rearrangement links TRBV21-1 to TRBJ1-4; the table gives TRBD1 as D, unverified against the DNA. TRBV21-1 is a listed pseudogene. Sequencing was performed on blood. This TCR was recovered from a boy aged 5-17 years in good health. Here the CDR3 DNA reads TGTGCCAGCAGCAAAGTCCAGGGTCGATCTAATGAAAAACTGTTTTTT. Amino acid sequence: CASSKVQGRSNEKLFF.